This T cell receptor (beta chain) derives from a study of blood T cell repertoires in COVID-19. Some clones are missing from TCRdb's copy, which holds only in-frame ones; the method was immunoSEQ multiplex PCR. The sample shows approximately 160,000 clones, roughly four fifths of them seen only once. The V gene's germline CDR1 is MNHEY and CDR2 SMNVEV (reference sequence). The J segment lost 0 bases and the V segment lost 8 bases, leaving 2 bases of the junction unmatched. This CDR3 region has 14 residues. Sample: peripheral blood. The rearrangement joins TRBV27 to TRBJ1-5; TRBD1 aligns across 9 bases. The clonotype was recovered from a man in his sixties with active or convalescent COVID-19. The CDR3 sequence is CASRGQGSNQPQHF. The CDR3 DNA sequence: TGTGCCAGCCGGGGACAGGGTAGCAATCAGCCCCAGCATTTT.